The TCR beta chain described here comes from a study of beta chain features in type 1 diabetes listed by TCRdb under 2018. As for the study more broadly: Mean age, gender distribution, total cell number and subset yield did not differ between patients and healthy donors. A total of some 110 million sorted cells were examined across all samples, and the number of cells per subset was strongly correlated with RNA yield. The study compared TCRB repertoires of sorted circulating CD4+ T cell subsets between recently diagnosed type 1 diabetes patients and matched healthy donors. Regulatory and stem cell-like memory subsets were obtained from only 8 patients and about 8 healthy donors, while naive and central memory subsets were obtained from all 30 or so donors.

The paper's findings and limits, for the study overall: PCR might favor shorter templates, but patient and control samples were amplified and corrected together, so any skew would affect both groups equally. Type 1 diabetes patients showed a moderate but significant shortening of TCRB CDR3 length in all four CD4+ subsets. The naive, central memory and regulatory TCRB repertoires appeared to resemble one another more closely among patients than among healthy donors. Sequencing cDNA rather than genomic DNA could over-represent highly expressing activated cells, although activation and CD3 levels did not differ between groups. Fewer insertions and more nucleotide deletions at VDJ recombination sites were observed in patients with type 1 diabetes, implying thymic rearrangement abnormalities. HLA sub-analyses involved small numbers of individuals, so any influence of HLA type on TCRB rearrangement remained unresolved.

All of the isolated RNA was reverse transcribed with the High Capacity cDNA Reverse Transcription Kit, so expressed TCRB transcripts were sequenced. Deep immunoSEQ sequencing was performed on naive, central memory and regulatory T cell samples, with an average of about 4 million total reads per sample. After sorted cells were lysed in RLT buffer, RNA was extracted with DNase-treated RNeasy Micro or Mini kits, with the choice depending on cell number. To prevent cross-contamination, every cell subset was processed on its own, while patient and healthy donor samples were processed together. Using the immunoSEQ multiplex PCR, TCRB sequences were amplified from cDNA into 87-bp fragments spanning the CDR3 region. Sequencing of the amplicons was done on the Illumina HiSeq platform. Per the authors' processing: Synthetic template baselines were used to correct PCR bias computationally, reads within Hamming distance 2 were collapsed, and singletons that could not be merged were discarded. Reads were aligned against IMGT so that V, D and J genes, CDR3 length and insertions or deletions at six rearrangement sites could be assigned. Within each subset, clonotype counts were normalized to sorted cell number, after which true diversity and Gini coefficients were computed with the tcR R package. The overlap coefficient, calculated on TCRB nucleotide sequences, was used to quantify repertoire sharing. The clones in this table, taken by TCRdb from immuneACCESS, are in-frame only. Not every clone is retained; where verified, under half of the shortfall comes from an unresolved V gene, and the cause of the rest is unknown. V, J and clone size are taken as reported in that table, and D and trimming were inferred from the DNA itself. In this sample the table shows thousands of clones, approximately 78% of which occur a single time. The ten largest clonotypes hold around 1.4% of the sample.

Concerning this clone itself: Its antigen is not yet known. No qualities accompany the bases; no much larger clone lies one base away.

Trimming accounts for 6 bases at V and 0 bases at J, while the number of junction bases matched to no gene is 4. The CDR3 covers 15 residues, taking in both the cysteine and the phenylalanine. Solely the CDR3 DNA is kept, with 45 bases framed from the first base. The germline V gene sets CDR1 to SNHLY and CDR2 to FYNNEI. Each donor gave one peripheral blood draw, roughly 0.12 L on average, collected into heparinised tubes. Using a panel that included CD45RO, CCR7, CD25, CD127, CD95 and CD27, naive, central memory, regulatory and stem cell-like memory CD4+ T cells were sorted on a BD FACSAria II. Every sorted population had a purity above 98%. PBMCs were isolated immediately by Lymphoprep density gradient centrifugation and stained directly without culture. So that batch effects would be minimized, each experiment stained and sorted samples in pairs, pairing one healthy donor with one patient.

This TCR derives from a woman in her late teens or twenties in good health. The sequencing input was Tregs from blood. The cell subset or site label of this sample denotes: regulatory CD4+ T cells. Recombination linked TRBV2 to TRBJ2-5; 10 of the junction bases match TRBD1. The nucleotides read TGTGCCAGCAGAGGACAGGGGGGGGACCAAGAGACCCAGTACTTC. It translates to CASRGQGGDQETQYF.